This T cell receptor beta chain was found in a study of T cell responses to AZD1222 COVID-19 vaccine. Looked up from germline, CDR1 is SGHNT and CDR2 is YENEEA. Trimming at V came to 5 bases and at J to 1 base, leaving 6 bases not matched to a gene. The CDR3 covers 15 residues. Repertoires were generated with immunoSEQ multiplex PCR, while TCRdb's copy carries only in-frame clones and drops some. Among tens of thousands of clones listed, 84% were seen once. The sequences come from peripheral blood, collected on day 0 of AZD1222 vaccination. The TCR comes from an adult in good health. The chain joins TRBV11-3 to TRBJ1-1; 8 nucleotides agree with TRBD1. The CDR3 nucleotides are TGTGCCAGCAGCATCGGACAGGGCGGGAACACTGAAGCTTTCTTT. As protein: CASSIGQGGNTEAFF.